The source of this TCR beta chain is a study of CD8+CD57+ T cells in acquired aplastic anemia. Only patients with CD8+CD57+ cell expansion on flow cytometry were chosen for sequencing. In this sample, this clonotype turned up a few times. Genomic DNA acted as the template from which TCR beta VDJ combination and CDR3 sequence profiling were carried out. TCRdb called the reads again in MiXCR, with one record for every CDR3 protein. Seen here are hundreds of thousands of distinct CDR3 sequences, 25% to 40% observed once, and the top ten hold roughly 0.89%. CDR3 length: 15 residues. The J segment lost 8 bases and the V segment lost 5 bases, leaving 12 bases of the junction unmatched. Germline values: CDR1 MGHDK, CDR2 SYGVNS.

This chain connects TRBV25-1 to TRBJ2-4; 7 bases map to TRBD1. The receptor was derived from a human donor with aplastic anemia. The sequenced sample consisted of sorted CD4+, CD8+, or CD8+CD57+ T cells (not recorded which) from PBMCs. The CDR3 is CASSSRQGAIDIQYF. CDR3 in DNA: TGTGCCAGCAGTTCGCGACAGGGTGCCATCGACATTCAGTACTTC.